This T cell receptor beta chain was obtained from a study of cytomegalovirus exposure and HLA in healthy donors. Across the whole study: A preliminary data release comprised 70 million to 95 million unique TCRs obtained from HLA-typed donors.

13 Jbeta primers and 60 Vbeta primers were used for the PCR. Produced via immunoSEQ multiplex PCR; TCRdb's table is partial and in-frame only. The table records 150,000 to 200,000 clones, about three quarters of them present only once. Study outcomes and limitations: Most TCR sequences were seen very rarely across donors, but some public TCRs occurred in many. Among CMV-associated TCR beta chains, most appeared HLA-restricted in a later analysis. Trimming of TCR beta V- and J-genes showed a link, identified in a later analysis, to a missense DCLRE1C variant.

About this clone: As yet, its antigen is unknown.

Material for sequencing was PBMCs. This clonotype was sampled from a female donor in good health and CMV-seronegative.

Here the CDR3 reads CASSLTAGGGDEQFF. CDR3 bases: TGTGCCAGCAGCTTAACTGCGGGAGGAGGTGATGAGCAGTTCTTC. The chain has TRBV7-3 and TRBJ2-1; 8 bases line up with TRBD2. Germline CDR1 SGHTA, CDR2 FQGTGA. V lost 0 bases and J lost 8; bases outside the gene matches: 6. This CDR3 region has 15 residues.